A selection of T cell receptor beta chains follows, all from one sample in a study of T cell repertoires in cytomegalovirus infection. These receptors' antigens are unknown. TCRdb used MiXCR to reprocess the reads, holding one entry per CDR3 protein. This table holds some 920,000 distinct CDR3 sequences, 31% found once. Here the sequenced sample was cultured CD8+ T cells from PBMCs, taken from culture after CMV antigen stimulation. These receptors came from a human donor in good health (CMV status not recorded). Some clones in this sample may be carry-over from other donors' samples. Each CDR3 is given with its conserved first and last residue. A D gene is named only where the DNA matches it firmly. Some rows have no size entry. The others give once, few or many, or a class for an expanded clone.

J gene	CDR3 length	D gene	V gene	clone size	CDR3 DNA	CDR3 protein
TRBJ2-1	15	TRBD2	TRBV7-9	.	TGTGCCAGCAGCTTACCTAGCGGGGGGTACCATGAGCAGTTCTTC	CASSLPSGGYHEQFF
TRBJ2-1	14	.	TRBV19	few	TGTGCCAGTAGTACTGGAAAGGACTACAATGAGCAGTTCTTC	CASSTGKDYNEQFF
TRBJ2-3	14	.	TRBV2	once	TGTGCCAGCACCTCGTCCTACAGAGCAGATACGCAGTATTTT	CASTSSYRADTQYF
TRBJ2-1	17	TRBD2	TRBV2	few	TGTGCCAGCAGGGCTACTAGCGGGGGGTTCTCCTACAATGAGCAGTTCTTC	CASRATSGGFSYNEQFF
TRBJ2-3	16	TRBD1	TRBV6-5	once	TGTGCCAACAGTTACAAGAGGGGGCTTAAAACAGATACGCAGTATTTT	CANSYKRGLKTDTQYF
TRBJ2-2	18	.	TRBV27	.	TGTGCCAGCAGTTTGTCAGACCATATCCTAGAGAACACCGGGGAGCTGTTTTTT	CASSLSDHILENTGELFF
TRBJ2-3	16	TRBD2	TRBV7-2	many	TGTGCCAGCAGCTTAGGTAGCGGGGGGAGCACAGATACGCAGTATTTT	CASSLGSGGSTDTQYF
TRBJ1-6	13	TRBD1	TRBV2	.	TGTGCCAGCAGTCAGACAGGGAATTCACCCCTCCACTTT	CASSQTGNSPLHF
TRBJ2-7	14	TRBD1	TRBV3-1	.	TGTGCCAGCAGCCGGGGGACAGGGCCCTACGAGCAGTACTTC	CASSRGTGPYEQYF
TRBJ2-1	11	.	TRBV12-3/TRBV12-4	many	TGTGCCAGCAGCTTTAGAGACGAGCAGTTCTTC	CASSFRDEQFF
TRBJ2-1	18	.	TRBV24-1	few	TGTGCCACCAGTGATTCACGGCAGAAATCAAGCTCCTACAATGAGCAGTTCTTC	CATSDSRQKSSSYNEQFF
TRBJ1-1	13	.	TRBV19	.	TGTGCCAGCCTTCTGGTAGAGAACACTGAAGCTTTCTTT	CASLLVENTEAFF
TRBJ2-1	14	.	TRBV20-1	.	TGCAGTGCGTGGGACGGGAGCCTTGTCAATGAGCAGTTCTTC	CSAWDGSLVNEQFF
TRBJ1-2	14	TRBD1	TRBV27	few	TGTGCCAGCCGGCCGGGACAGGCCTTTTATGGCTACACCTTC	CASRPGQAFYGYTF
TRBJ1-2	16	.	TRBV7-6	.	TGTGCCAGCAGCTTAGCGCCAGGGGATCAACTCTATGGCTACACCTTC	CASSLAPGDQLYGYTF
TRBJ2-5	13	.	TRBV2	few	TGTGCCAGCAGTGAAATAGACCAAGAGACCCAGTACTTC	CASSEIDQETQYF
TRBJ2-7	14	.	TRBV6-6	many	TGTGCCAGCAGTCCCCGGGACACATCCTACGAGCAGTACTTC	CASSPRDTSYEQYF
TRBJ1-1	15	.	TRBV6-4	.	TGTGCCAGCAGTGAAGTGGGGGGGATGAACACTGAAGCTTTCTTT	CASSEVGGMNTEAFF
TRBJ1-3	15	.	TRBV7-2	.	TGTGCCAGCAGCTTAAATTCCGACTCTGGAAACACCATATATTTT	CASSLNSDSGNTIYF
TRBJ1-6	14	.	TRBV7-2	many	TGTGCCAGCAGCTTAGCCGAGTGGGATTCACCCCTCCACTTT	CASSLAEWDSPLHF
TRBJ1-5	15	TRBD1	TRBV28	.	TGTGCCAGCAGTTTTGACAGGGACGTCAATCAGCCCCAGCATTTT	CASSFDRDVNQPQHF
TRBJ1-4	16	TRBD1	TRBV7-9	.	TGTGCCAGCAGCTTAGTTACCGGGACAGTGTACGAAAAACTGTTTTTT	CASSLVTGTVYEKLFF
TRBJ2-4	15	TRBD1	TRBV5-1	few	TGCGCCAGCAGGGTTAGACAGGGGCCCCCCAACATTCAGTACTTC	CASRVRQGPPNIQYF
TRBJ2-1	13	TRBD2	TRBV29-1	.	TGCAGCGTTCCGGGGGGGCATATCTATGAGCAGTTCTTC	CSVPGGHIYEQFF
TRBJ2-1	12	TRBD1	TRBV10-3	.	TGTGCCACTACACAGGGGGACAATGAGCAGTTCTTC	CATTQGDNEQFF
TRBJ2-1	13	.	TRBV3-1	.	TGTGCCAGCAGCCAAGAAAGTAGCCCTGAGCAGTTCTTC	CASSQESSPEQFF
TRBJ2-1	16	.	TRBV27	few	TGTGCCAGCAGTTTAATTATCGGGAATGGGTACAATGAGCAGTTCTTC	CASSLIIGNGYNEQFF
TRBJ2-1	14	TRBD1	TRBV27	.	TGTGCCAGCAGTTACCAGGGGGACTACAATGAGCAGTTCTTC	CASSYQGDYNEQFF
TRBJ2-4	14	.	TRBV10-1	.	TGCGCCAGCAGTGATTCTATTGCCAAAAACATTCAGTACTTC	CASSDSIAKNIQYF
TRBJ1-6	14	.	TRBV28	.	TGTGCCAGCACGGTAGTTTTCTATAATTCACCCCTCCACTTT	CASTVVFYNSPLHF
TRBJ2-3	13	.	TRBV4-1	.	TGCGCCAGCAGCCAAGATTCCCCAGATACGCAGTATTTT	CASSQDSPDTQYF
TRBJ2-3	10	.	TRBV19	.	TGTGCCAGTGGGGCCACGGGCCAGTATTTT	CASGATGQYF
TRBJ2-3	16	TRBD1	TRBV7-2	many	TGTGCCAGCAGCTTATTTAGGGACAGGAGCGCAGATACGCAGTATTTT	CASSLFRDRSADTQYF
TRBJ2-3	15	TRBD1	TRBV14	.	TGTGCCAGCAGCCAAACGGACAGGCGGAAAGATACGCAGTATTTT	CASSQTDRRKDTQYF
TRBJ1-1	14	.	TRBV6-1	few	TGTGCCAGCAGTGAACAATGGGGCCGGACTGAAGCTTTCTTT	CASSEQWGRTEAFF
TRBJ1-3	15	.	TRBV7-6	few	TGTGCCAGCAGCCCTCGGCCAAGGTGGGGAAACACCATATATTTT	CASSPRPRWGNTIYF
TRBJ2-7	14	.	TRBV20-1	few	TGCAGTGCTAGAGGAATAGGTCGAGGCTACGAGCAGTACTTC	CSARGIGRGYEQYF
TRBJ1-5	14	.	TRBV28	few	TGTGCCAGCAGTTTGTACCGCAGAAATCAGCCCCAGCATTTT	CASSLYRRNQPQHF
TRBJ1-1	14	TRBD1	TRBV19	many	TGCGCCAGCAGCTACAGGGGTGGGAACACTGAAGCTTTCTTT	CASSYRGGNTEAFF
TRBJ2-2	14	.	TRBV5-4	.	TGTGCCAGCAGCTGGGACGGCAACACCGGGGAGCTGTTTTTT	CASSWDGNTGELFF
TRBJ2-1	13	.	TRBV6-8	.	TGTGCCAGCAGTAACTGGACCACCAATGAGCAGTTCTTC	CASSNWTTNEQFF
TRBJ1-3	16	.	TRBV13	few	TGTGCCAGCAGCACTTACGGGGGGATACCCCATAACACCATATATTTT	CASSTYGGIPHNTIYF
TRBJ1-4	14	.	TRBV7-9	.	TGTGCCAGCAGCCCGACGGGGGAAAGTGAAAAACTGTTTTTT	CASSPTGESEKLFF
TRBJ2-5	14	.	TRBV6-6	few	TGTGCCAGCAGTTACTCGAGAAGGGAAGAGACCCAGTACTTC	CASSYSRREETQYF
TRBJ2-7	16	TRBD1	TRBV7-9	.	TGTGCCAGCAGCATGGACAGGGGCCGCGGTACCTACGAGCAGTACTTC	CASSMDRGRGTYEQYF
TRBJ1-6	15	.	TRBV19	.	TGTGCCAGTAGTATCACCGGGATGCCGGACTCACCCCTCCACTTT	CASSITGMPDSPLHF
TRBJ1-1	14	.	TRBV27	.	TGTGCCAGCAGTTCCGCACAGGGCTTGGTTGAAGCTTTCTTT	CASSSAQGLVEAFF
TRBJ2-5	15	TRBD1	TRBV6-5	.	TGTGCCAGCAGTTACTCGAAGGGACAGGGAGAGACCCAGTACTTC	CASSYSKGQGETQYF
TRBJ2-5	13	.	TRBV6-2/TRBV6-3	few	TGTGCCAGCAGCCCATTAAGGGTAGAGACCCAGTACTTC	CASSPLRVETQYF
TRBJ2-1	14	TRBD1	TRBV5-6	.	TGTGCCAGCAAAGACAGGGATTCCTACAATGAGCAGTTCTTC	CASKDRDSYNEQFF
TRBJ2-3	15	TRBD1	TRBV12-3/TRBV12-4	many	TGTGCCAGCAGTTTAGGGTACAGGGGGACAGATACGCAGTATTTT	CASSLGYRGTDTQYF
TRBJ2-1	16	.	TRBV20-1	.	TGCAGTGCTAGAGATGGAAGGGGCCCCTCCTACAATGAGCAGTTCTTC	CSARDGRGPSYNEQFF
TRBJ2-1	13	.	TRBV4-1	.	TGCGCCAGCAGCCAAGCGGCGAGTGATGAGCAGTTCTTC	CASSQAASDEQFF
TRBJ2-1	15	TRBD1	TRBV6-2/TRBV6-3	few	TGTGCCAGCACCCCCCCGGGACAGGGATTCCATGAGCAGTTCTTC	CASTPPGQGFHEQFF
TRBJ2-3	17	TRBD2	TRBV7-9	.	TGTGCCAGCAGCTTACCCCGTAGCGGGGGGTATGGAGATACGCAGTATTTT	CASSLPRSGGYGDTQYF
TRBJ2-2	13	.	TRBV7-7	many	TGTGCTAGCAGCTTCACAGGGTCCGGGGAGCTGTTTTTT	CASSFTGSGELFF
TRBJ2-4	13	.	TRBV12-3/TRBV12-4	few	TGTGCCAGCAGCCCCACAGCCAAAAACATTCAGTACTTC	CASSPTAKNIQYF
TRBJ1-5	15	.	TRBV12-5	.	TGTGCTAGTGGTTTGCGGGGGATCGGAGATCAGCCCCAGCATTTT	CASGLRGIGDQPQHF
TRBJ2-5	18	TRBD2	TRBV27	.	TGTGCCAGCAGTTTATACCGCCTTGGAAGCGGGGGAGAAGAGACCCAGTACTTC	CASSLYRLGSGGEETQYF
TRBJ2-1	13	.	TRBV19	.	TGTGCCACAGGGGCGAGCTCCTACAATGAGCAGTTCTTC	CATGASSYNEQFF